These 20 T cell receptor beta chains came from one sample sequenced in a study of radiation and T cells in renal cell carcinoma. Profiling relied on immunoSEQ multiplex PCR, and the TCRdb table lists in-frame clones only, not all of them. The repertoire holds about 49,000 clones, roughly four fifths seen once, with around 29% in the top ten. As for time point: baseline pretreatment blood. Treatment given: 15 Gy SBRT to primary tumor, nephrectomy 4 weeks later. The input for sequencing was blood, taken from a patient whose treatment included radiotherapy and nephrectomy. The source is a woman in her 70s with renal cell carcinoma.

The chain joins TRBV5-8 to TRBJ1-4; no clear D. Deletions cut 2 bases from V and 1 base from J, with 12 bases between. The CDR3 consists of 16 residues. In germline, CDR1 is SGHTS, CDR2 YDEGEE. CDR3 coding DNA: TGTGCCAGCAGCTTCGGTAGTGGGTTAACTAATGAAAAACTGTTTTTT. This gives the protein CASSFGSGLTNEKLFF.

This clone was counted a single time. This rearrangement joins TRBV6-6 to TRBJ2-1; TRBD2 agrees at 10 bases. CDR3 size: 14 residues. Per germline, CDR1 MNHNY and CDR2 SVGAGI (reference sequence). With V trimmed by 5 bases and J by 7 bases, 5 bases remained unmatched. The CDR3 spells CASSVAGGDNEQFF. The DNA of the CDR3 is TGTGCCAGCAGTGTAGCGGGAGGTGATAATGAGCAGTTCTTC.

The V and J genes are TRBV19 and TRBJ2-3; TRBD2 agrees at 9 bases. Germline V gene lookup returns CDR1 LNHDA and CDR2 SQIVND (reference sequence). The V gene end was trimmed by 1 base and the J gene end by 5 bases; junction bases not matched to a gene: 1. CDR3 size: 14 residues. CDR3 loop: CASSIGAGGDTQYF. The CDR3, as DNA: TGTGCCAGTAGTATAGGAGCGGGGGGAGATACGCAGTATTTT.

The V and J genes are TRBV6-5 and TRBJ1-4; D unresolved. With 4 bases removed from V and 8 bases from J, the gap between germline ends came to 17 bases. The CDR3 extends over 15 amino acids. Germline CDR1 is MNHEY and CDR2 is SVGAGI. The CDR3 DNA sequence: TGTGCCAGCAGTTTGGGCGACGGAACCCGGGAAAAACTGTTTTTT. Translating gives CASSLGDGTREKLFF.

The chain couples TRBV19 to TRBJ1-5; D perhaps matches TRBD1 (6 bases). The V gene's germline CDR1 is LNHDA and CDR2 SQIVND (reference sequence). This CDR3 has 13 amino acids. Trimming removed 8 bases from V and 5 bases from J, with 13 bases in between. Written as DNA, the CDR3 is TGTGCCAGTGCCCAGAGGGGGGATCAGCCCCAGCATTTT. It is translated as CASAQRGDQPQHF.

CDR3 nucleotide sequence: TGTGCCAGCAGGAGACAGTTACAAGAGACCCAGTACTTC. Translated, it gives CASRRQLQETQYF. The chain is built from TRBV6-5 and TRBJ2-5; the D gene is possibly TRBD1 (5 bases). Germline V CDR1 and CDR2: MNHEY, SVGAGI. This CDR3 has 13 amino acids. V was clipped by 6 bases and J by 2 bases, with 10 bases between them.

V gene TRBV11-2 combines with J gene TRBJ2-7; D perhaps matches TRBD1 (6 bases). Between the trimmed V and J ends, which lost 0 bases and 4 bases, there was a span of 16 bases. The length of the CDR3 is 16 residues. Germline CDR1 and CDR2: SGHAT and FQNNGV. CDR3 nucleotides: TGTGCCAGCAGCTTAGATGCATCCACAGGGATATACGAGCAGTACTTC. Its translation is CASSLDASTGIYEQYF.

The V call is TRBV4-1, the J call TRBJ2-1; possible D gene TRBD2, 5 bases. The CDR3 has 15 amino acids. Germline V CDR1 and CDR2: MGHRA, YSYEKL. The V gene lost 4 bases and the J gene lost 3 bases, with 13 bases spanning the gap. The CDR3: CASSLDLGSYNEQFF. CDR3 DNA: TGCGCCAGCAGCCTAGACCTTGGGAGCTACAATGAGCAGTTCTTC.

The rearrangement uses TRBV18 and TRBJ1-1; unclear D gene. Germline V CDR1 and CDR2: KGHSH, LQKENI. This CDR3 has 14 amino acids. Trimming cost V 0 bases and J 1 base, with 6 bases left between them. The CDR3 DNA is TGTGCCAGCTCACCACCAGGATCGAACACTGAAGCTTTCTTT. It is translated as CASSPPGSNTEAFF.

The CDR3 loop reads CAWSTSADRVAQPQHF. CDR3 nucleotide sequence: TGTGCCTGGAGTACATCCGCGGACAGGGTTGCTCAGCCCCAGCATTTT. The chain uses TRBV30 and TRBJ1-5; 8 bases line up with TRBD1. V shed 2 bases, J shed 6 bases, and the junction held 12 bases outside the gene matches. The germline V gene encodes CDR1 GTSNPN and CDR2 SVGIG (reference sequence). The length of the CDR3 is 16 residues.

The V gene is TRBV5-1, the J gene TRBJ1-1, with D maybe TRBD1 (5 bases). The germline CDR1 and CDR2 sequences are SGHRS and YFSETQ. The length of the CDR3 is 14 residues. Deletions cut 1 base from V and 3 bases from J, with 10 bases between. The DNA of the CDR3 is TGCGCCAGCAGCTTGCCAGGGTTGGACACTGAAGCTTTCTTT. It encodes CASSLPGLDTEAFF.

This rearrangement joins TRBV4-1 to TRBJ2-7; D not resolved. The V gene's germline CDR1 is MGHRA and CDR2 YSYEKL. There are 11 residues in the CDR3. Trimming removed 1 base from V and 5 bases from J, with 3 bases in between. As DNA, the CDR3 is TGCGCCAGCAGCCAAGGCAACGAGCAGTACTTC. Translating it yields CASSQGNEQYF.

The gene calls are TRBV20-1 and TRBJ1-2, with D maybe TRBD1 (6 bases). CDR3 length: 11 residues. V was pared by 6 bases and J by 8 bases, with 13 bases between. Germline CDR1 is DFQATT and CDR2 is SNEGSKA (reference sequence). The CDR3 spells CSAGSGAGYTF. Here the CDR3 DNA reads TGCAGTGCGGGCTCGGGGGCCGGCTACACCTTC.

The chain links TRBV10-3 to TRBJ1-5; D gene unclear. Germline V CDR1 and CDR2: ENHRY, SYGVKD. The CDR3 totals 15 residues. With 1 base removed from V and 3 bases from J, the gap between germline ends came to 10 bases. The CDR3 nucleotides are TGTGCCATCAGTGAGTTTGGCCAAACCAATCAGCCCCAGCATTTT. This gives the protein CAISEFGQTNQPQHF.

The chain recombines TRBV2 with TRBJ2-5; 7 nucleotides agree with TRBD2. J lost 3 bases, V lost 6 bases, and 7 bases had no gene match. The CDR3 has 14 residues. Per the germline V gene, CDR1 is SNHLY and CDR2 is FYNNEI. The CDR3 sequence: CASRHREVKETQYF. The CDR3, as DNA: TGTGCCAGCAGACACCGGGAGGTAAAAGAGACCCAGTACTTC.

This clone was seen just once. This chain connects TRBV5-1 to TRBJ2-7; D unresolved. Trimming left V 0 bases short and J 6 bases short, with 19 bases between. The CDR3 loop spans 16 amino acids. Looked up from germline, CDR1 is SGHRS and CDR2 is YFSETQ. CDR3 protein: CASSLAGTLSFSEQYF. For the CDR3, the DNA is TGCGCCAGCAGCTTGGCAGGTACCCTAAGCTTCTCCGAGCAGTACTTC.

The CDR3 region is CASSLAAGTGVGGYTF. The CDR3 bases are TGTGCCAGCAGCTTAGCGGCTGGGACAGGGGTAGGTGGCTACACCTTC. The J gene is TRBJ1-2, the V gene TRBV7-9; 10 positions match TRBD1. Germline V gene sequence: CDR1 SEHNR, CDR2 FQNEAQ (reference sequence). The junction had 8 bases not matched to a gene; V was cut back by 0 bases and J by 7 bases. This CDR3 has 16 amino acids.

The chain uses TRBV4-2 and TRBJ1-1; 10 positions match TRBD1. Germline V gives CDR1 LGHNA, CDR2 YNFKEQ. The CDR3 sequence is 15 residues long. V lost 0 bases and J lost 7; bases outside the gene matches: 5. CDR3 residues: CASSQEGGQGSEAFF. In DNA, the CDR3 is TGTGCCAGCAGCCAAGAAGGGGGACAGGGGAGTGAAGCTTTCTTT.

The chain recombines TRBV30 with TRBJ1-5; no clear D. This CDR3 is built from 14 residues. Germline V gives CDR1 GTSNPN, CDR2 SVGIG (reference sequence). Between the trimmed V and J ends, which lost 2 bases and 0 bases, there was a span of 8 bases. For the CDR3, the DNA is TGTGCCTGGAGTATCCACAATAGCAATCAGCCCCAGCATTTT. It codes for CAWSIHNSNQPQHF.

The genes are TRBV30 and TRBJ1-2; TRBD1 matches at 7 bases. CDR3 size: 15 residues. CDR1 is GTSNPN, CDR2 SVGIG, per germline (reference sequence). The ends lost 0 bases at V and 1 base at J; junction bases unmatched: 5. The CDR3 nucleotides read TGTGCCTGGAGTGTTTGGCAGGGGGTTAACTATGGCTACACCTTC. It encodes CAWSVWQGVNYGYTF. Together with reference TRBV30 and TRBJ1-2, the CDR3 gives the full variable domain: SQTIHQWPATLVQPVGSPLSLECTVEGTSNPNLYWYRQAAGRGLQLLFYSVGIGQISSEVPQNLSASRPQDRQFILSSKKLLLSDSGFYLCAWSVWQGVNYGYTFGSGTRLTVV.